This T cell receptor (beta chain) was sequenced for a study of OX40 agonist ivuxolimab in advanced cancers. Study observations and caveats: There were, on average, more expanded clones in CD8+ T cells than in CD4+. At 0.1 to 3.0 mg/kg, clonal expansion of CD4+ and CD8+ blood T cells had occurred by week 6.

The V and J ends lost 2 bases and 6 bases respectively, with 16 bases between them. The CDR3 spans 14 residues. Germline V lookup: CDR1 GTSNPN, CDR2 SVGIG (reference sequence). The repertoire was sequenced with immunoSEQ multiplex PCR; TCRdb's copy has only in-frame clones and lacks some. The sample has approximately 82,000 clones; 70% to 90% are singletons. About this clone: As yet, its antigen is unknown.

The sequence was collected from an adult with an advanced solid tumor such as melanoma, head and neck, liver or kidney cancer. Sequencing used CD4+ or CD8+ T cells sorted from blood, obtained in a trial of the OX40 agonist ivuxolimab. The rearrangement links TRBV30 to TRBJ2-5; D possibly uses TRBD1 or TRBD2 (5 bases each). CDR3 sequence reads: CAWSPGPIGQTQYF. In DNA form, the CDR3 reads TGTGCCTGGAGTCCGGGACCCATAGGCCAGACCCAGTACTTC.